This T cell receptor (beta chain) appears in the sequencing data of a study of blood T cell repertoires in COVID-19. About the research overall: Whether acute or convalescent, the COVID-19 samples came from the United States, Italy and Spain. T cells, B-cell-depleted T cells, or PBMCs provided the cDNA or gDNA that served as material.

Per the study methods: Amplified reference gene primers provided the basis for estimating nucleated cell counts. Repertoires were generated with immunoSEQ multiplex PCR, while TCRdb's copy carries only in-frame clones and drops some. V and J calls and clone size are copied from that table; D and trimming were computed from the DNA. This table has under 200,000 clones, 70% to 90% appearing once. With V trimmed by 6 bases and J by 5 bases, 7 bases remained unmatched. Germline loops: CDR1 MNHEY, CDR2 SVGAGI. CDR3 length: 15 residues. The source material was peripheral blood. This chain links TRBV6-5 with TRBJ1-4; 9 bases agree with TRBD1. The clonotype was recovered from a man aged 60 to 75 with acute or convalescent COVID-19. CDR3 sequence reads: CASRPTGTGNEKLFF. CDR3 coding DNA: TGTGCCAGCAGACCTACCGGGACAGGGAATGAAAAACTGTTTTTT.